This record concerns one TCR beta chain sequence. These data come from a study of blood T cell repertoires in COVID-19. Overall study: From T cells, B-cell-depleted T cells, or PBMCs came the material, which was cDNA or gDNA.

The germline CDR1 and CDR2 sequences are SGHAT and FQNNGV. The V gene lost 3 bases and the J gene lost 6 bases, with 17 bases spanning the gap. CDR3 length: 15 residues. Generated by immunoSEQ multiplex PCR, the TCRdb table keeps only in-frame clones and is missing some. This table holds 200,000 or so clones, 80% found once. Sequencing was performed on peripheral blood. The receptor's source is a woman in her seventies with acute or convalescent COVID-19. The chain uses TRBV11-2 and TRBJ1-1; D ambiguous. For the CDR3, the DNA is TGTGCCAGCAGCTTTACCGGTTCCGGGGAGGCTGAAGCTTTCTTT. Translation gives CASSFTGSGEAEAFF.